This TCR beta chain was sequenced for a study of post-analysis software for immune sequencing data. Unique molecular identifiers were built into the TCR beta cDNA libraries. Yield was approximately 500,000 cDNA molecules from about 1 to 10 million T cells. TCRdb re-called the PCR reads with MiXCR, one entry per CDR3 protein. The sample holds about 430,000 distinct CDR3 sequences, approximately 38% seen once. On this clonotype: The antigen is undetermined.

Study conclusions and caveats: Normalized Chao1 diversity was significantly reduced in patients versus controls. Strong co-clustering by F measure was seen for same-batch samples.

The sequencing input was blood. This receptor was identified in a girl under 10 years old with multiple sclerosis.

The CDR3 loop reads CASSINRVYSNQPQHF. The CDR3 nucleotides read TGTGCCAGCAGCATAAACAGGGTTTATAGCAATCAGCCCCAGCATTTT. The V and J genes are TRBV7-8 and TRBJ1-5, with D possibly matching TRBD1 (6 bases). This CDR3 comprises 16 residues. V lost 5 bases and J 0 bases, leaving 14 bases between the germline ends. Germline CDR1 and CDR2: SGHVS and FQNEAQ. Looking up the rest from reference TRBV7-8 and TRBJ1-5 gives the full variable domain: GAGVSQSPRYKVAKRGQDVALRCDPISGHVSLFWYQQALGQGPEFLTYFQNEAQLDKSGLPSDRFFAERPEGSVSTLKIQRTQQEDSAVYLCASSINRVYSNQPQHFGDGTRLSIL.